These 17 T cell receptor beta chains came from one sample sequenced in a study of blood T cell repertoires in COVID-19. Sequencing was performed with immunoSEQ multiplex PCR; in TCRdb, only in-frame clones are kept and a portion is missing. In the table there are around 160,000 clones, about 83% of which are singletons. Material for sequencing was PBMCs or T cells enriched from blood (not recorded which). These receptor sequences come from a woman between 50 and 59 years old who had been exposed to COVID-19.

CDR3 nucleotides: TGTGCCAGCAGCCCCCGGATAGGTCTAGCGGGAAACAATGAGCAGTTCTTC. Translated, it gives CASSPRIGLAGNNEQFF. This chain joins TRBV9 and TRBJ2-1, with 9 nucleotides matching TRBD2. CDR3 length: 17 amino acids. V shed 4 bases and J 5 bases; nucleotides not matched to a gene: 13. Germline CDR1 SGDLS, CDR2 YYNGEE. Variable domain in full (rest from reference TRBV9 and TRBJ2-1): DSGVTQTPKHLITATGQRVTLRCSPRSGDLSVYWYQQSLDQGLQFLIQYYNGEERAKGNILERFSAQQFPDLHSELNLSSLELGDSALYFCASSPRIGLAGNNEQFFGPGTRLTVL.

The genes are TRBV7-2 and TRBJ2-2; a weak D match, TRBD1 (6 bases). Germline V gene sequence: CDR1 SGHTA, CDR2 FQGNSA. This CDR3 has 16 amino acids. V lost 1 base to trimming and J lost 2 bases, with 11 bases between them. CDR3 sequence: CASSLGVQGNTGELFF. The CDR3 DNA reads TGTGCCAGCAGCTTAGGGGTACAGGGTAACACCGGGGAGCTGTTTTTT.

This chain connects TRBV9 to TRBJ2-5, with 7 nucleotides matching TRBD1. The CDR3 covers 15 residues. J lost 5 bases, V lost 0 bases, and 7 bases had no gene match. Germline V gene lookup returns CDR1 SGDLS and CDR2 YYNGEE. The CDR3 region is CASSVDRGFRETQYF. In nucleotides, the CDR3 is TGTGCCAGCAGCGTAGACAGGGGATTTCGGGAGACCCAGTACTTC.

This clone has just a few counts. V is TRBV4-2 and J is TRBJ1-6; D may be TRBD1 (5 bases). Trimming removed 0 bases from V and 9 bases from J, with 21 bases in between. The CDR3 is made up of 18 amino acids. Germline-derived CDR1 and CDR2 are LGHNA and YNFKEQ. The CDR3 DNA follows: TGTGCCAGCAGCCAAGAACGGAAGGGGTTCTCGGATGTTTCACCCCTCCACTTT. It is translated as CASSQERKGFSDVSPLHF.

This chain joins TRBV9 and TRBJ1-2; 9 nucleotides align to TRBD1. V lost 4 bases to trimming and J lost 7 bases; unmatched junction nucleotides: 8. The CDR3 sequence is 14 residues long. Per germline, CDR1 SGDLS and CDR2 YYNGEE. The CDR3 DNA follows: TGTGCCAGCAGCCCGACAGGGGGGACGTTTGGCTACACCTTC. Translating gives CASSPTGGTFGYTF.

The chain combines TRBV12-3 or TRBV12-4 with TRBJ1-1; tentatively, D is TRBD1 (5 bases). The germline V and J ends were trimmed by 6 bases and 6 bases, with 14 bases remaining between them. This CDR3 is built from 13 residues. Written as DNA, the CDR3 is TGTGCCAGCAGCCCCCCAGGGTGGGCTGAAGCTTTCTTT. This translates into CASSPPGWAEAFF.

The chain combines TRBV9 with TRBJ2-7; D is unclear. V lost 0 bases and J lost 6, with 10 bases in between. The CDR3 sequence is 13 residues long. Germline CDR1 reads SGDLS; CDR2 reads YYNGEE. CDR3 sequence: CASSVGGTGEQYF. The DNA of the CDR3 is TGTGCCAGCAGCGTAGGTGGAACGGGCGAGCAGTACTTC.

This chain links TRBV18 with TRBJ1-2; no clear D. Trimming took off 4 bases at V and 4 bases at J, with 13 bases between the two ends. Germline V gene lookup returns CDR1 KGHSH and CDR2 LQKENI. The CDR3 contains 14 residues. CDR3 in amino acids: CASSLSHSGYGYTF. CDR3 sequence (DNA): TGTGCCAGCTCACTGTCCCATAGTGGCTATGGCTACACCTTC. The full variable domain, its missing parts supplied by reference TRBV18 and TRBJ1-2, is NAGVMQNPRHLVRRRGQEARLRCSPMKGHSHVYWYRQLPEEGLKFMVYLQKENIIDESGMPKERFSAEFPKEGPSILRIQQVVRGDSAAYFCASSLSHSGYGYTFGSGTRLTVV.

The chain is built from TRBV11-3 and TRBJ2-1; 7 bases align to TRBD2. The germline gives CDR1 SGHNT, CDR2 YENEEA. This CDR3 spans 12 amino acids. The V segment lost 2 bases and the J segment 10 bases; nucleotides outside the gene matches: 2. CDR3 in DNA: TGTGCCAGCAGCTTACGAGCGGGAGAGCAGTTCTTC. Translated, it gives CASSLRAGEQFF.

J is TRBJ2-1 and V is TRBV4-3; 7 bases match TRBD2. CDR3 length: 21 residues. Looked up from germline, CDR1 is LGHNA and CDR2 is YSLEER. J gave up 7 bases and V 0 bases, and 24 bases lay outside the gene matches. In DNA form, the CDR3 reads TGCGCCAGCAGCCAAGATCCACCTGACACGTTTAGCGGGTCGATCGAGAATGAGCAGTTCTTC. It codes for CASSQDPPDTFSGSIENEQFF.

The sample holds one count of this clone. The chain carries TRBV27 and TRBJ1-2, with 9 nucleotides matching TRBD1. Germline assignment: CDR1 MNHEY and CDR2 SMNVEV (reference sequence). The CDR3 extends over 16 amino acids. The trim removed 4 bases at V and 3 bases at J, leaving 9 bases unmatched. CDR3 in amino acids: CASSSDRGAPDYGYTF. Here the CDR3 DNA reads TGTGCCAGCAGTTCGGACAGGGGAGCCCCGGACTATGGCTACACCTTC.

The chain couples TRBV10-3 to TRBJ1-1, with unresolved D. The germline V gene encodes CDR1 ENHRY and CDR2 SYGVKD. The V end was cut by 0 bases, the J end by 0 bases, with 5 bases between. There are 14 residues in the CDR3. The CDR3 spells CAISESQLNTEAFF. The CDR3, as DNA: TGTGCCATCAGTGAGTCACAGTTGAACACTGAAGCTTTCTTT.

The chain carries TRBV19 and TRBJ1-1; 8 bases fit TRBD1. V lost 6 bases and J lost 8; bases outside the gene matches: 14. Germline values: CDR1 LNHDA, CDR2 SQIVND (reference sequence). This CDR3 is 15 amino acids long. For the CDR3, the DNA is TGTGCCAGTAGCCCCTCCCCAGGGGGCGACAGGGAAGCTTTCTTT. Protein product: CASSPSPGGDREAFF.

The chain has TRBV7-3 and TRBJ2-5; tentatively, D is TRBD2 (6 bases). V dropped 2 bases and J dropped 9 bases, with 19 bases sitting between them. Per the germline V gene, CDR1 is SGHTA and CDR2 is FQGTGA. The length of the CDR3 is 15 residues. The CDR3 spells CASSLYAVDSGSQYF. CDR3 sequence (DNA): TGTGCCAGCAGCTTATACGCGGTCGACAGCGGGTCCCAGTACTTC.

The CDR3 loop reads CASSSRHFSGNTIYF. The CDR3 coding sequence is TGTGCCAGCAGCTCGCGACACTTCTCTGGAAACACCATATATTTT. The V and J genes are TRBV7-9 and TRBJ1-3; D uncertain. Trimming pared 4 bases from V and 0 bases from J, leaving 10 bases between. The length of the CDR3 is 15 residues. Germline V gives CDR1 SEHNR, CDR2 FQNEAQ (reference sequence).

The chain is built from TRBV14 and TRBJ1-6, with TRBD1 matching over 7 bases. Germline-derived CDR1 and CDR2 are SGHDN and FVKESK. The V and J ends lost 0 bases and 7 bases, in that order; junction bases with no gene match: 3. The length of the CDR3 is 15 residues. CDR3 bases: TGTGCCAGCAGCCAAGAAGGGACAGTGAATTCACCCCTCCACTTT. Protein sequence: CASSQEGTVNSPLHF.

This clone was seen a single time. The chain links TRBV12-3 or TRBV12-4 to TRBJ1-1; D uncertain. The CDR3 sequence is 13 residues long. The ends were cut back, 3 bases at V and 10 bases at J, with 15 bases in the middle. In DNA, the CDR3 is TGTGCCAGCAGTTTTAAATCGGGGAGAGCAGCTTTCTTT. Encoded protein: CASSFKSGRAAFF.